The 32 T cell receptor beta chains presented below share a single source sample, sequenced in a study of blood T cell repertoires in COVID-19. Clones were read by immunoSEQ multiplex PCR, and TCRdb kept only the in-frame ones, dropping some. The data show around 63,000 clones, 85% to 90% seen once. Sequencing was carried out using peripheral blood. The receptor set was obtained from an older woman with COVID-19, enrolled during active disease.

In nucleotides, the CDR3 is TGTGCCAGCATTGGGACAGGGCCCTTCTATGGCTACACCTTC. Translated, it gives CASIGTGPFYGYTF. The V call is TRBV28, the J call TRBJ1-2; 9 positions match TRBD1. J was trimmed by 4 bases and V by 7 bases; bases with no gene match: 7. Germline loops: CDR1 MDHEN, CDR2 SYDVKM. This CDR3 has 14 amino acids.

V is TRBV7-2 and J is TRBJ2-7; D uncertain. CDR3 length: 13 amino acids. Germline assignment: CDR1 SGHTA and CDR2 FQGNSA. The V gene lost 5 bases and the J gene lost 3 bases, with 11 bases spanning the gap. The CDR3 region has the DNA TGTGCCAGCAGCCCTGAGGCCTTCTACGAGCAGTACTTC. Its protein is CASSPEAFYEQYF. Full variable domain (missing parts from reference TRBV7-2 and TRBJ2-7): GAGVSQSPSNKVTEKGKDVELRCDPISGHTALYWYRQSLGQGLEFLIYFQGNSAPDKSGLPSDRFSAERTGGSVSTLTIQRTQQEDSAVYLCASSPEAFYEQYFGPGTRLTVT.

The chain recombines TRBV7-9 with TRBJ2-7; 8 bases line up with TRBD2. Per the germline V gene, CDR1 is SEHNR and CDR2 is FQNEAQ (reference sequence). The CDR3 contains 15 residues. The junction had 6 bases not matched to a gene; V was cut back by 5 bases and J by 0 bases. The CDR3 bases are TGTGCCAGCAGCCCTCTCGGGGGGGGCTCCTACGAGCAGTACTTC. Protein: CASSPLGGGSYEQYF.

The J gene is TRBJ1-5, the V gene TRBV7-9; weak D call: TRBD1 (5 bases). The CDR3 spans 17 residues. V lost 3 bases to trimming and J lost 2 bases, with 17 bases between them. Germline V CDR1 and CDR2: SEHNR, FQNEAQ (reference sequence). This chain's CDR3 is CASSFGGGGLGNQPQHF. The CDR3 nucleotides are TGTGCCAGCAGCTTTGGCGGGGGGGGTTTAGGCAATCAGCCCCAGCATTTT.

This clone was detected once. The CDR3 DNA is TGTGCCAGCAGCTCGGGACTAGCCCTGAACACCGGGGAGCTGTTTTTT. As protein: CASSSGLALNTGELFF. This chain connects TRBV28 to TRBJ2-2; 9 bases map to TRBD2. The CDR3 is 16 residues long. The V and J ends lost 6 bases and 1 base, in that order; junction bases with no gene match: 6. The germline gives CDR1 MDHEN, CDR2 SYDVKM.

The rearrangement uses TRBV25-1 and TRBJ1-1, with TRBD1 matching 9 bases. Germline CDR1 MGHDK, CDR2 SYGVNS. There are 13 residues in the CDR3. J lost 5 bases, V lost 6 bases, and 4 bases had no gene match. In DNA, the CDR3 is TGTGCCAGCAGACAGGGGGCTGGAACTGAAGCTTTCTTT. It codes for CASRQGAGTEAFF.

The V and J genes are TRBV6-5 and TRBJ2-6, with 7 bases aligning to TRBD2. Germline CDR1 MNHEY, CDR2 SVGAGI. This CDR3 has 14 residues. Germline trimming cut 7 bases from V and 2 bases from J; bases unmatched to any gene: 2. This chain's CDR3 is CASKRGPGANVLTF. Here the CDR3 DNA reads TGTGCCAGCAAGCGGGGACCTGGGGCCAACGTCCTGACTTTC.

This chain joins TRBV5-1 and TRBJ1-1; D is unclear. V was trimmed by 4 bases and J by 1 base, leaving 8 bases between them. CDR1 SGHRS and CDR2 YFSETQ come from the germline V gene. The CDR3 sequence is 13 residues long. The CDR3 spells CASSLSPNTEAFF. The CDR3 bases are TGCGCCAGCAGCCTCAGTCCGAACACTGAAGCTTTCTTT.

This clone has only one observation. V usage is TRBV4-3 and J usage is TRBJ1-4; TRBD1 aligns across 8 bases. The length of the CDR3 is 19 residues. Germline V CDR1 and CDR2: LGHNA, YSLEER. The ends lost 4 bases at V and 3 bases at J; junction bases unmatched: 16. The CDR3 is CASSPVLGTGGLSNEKLFF. The CDR3 DNA reads TGCGCCAGCAGCCCAGTTCTGGGGACAGGAGGGCTTTCTAATGAAAAACTGTTTTTT.

This clone was observed a few times. The chain links TRBV19 to TRBJ2-7; the match to TRBD1 covers 8 bases. Looked up from germline, CDR1 is LNHDA and CDR2 is SQIVND (reference sequence). The CDR3 has 14 amino acids. The ends lost 6 bases at V and 1 base at J; junction bases unmatched: 5. CDR3 coding DNA: TGTGCCAGTAGCCCGGGACAGGTTTCCTACGAGCAGTACTTC. Protein: CASSPGQVSYEQYF.

The gene calls are TRBV11-3 and TRBJ2-7; no definite D call. V was cut by 4 bases and J by 0 bases, with 4 bases left in between. Germline V gene sequence: CDR1 SGHNT, CDR2 YENEEA. This CDR3 comprises 12 residues. CDR3 DNA sequence: TGTGCCAGCAGCTACGGCTCCTACGAGCAGTACTTC. It encodes CASSYGSYEQYF.

This chain uses TRBV28 with TRBJ2-2, with D unresolved. V was pared by 6 bases and J by 1 base, with 9 bases between. This CDR3 spans 14 amino acids. Germline-derived CDR1 and CDR2 are MDHEN and SYDVKM. The CDR3: CASSLKRNTGELFF. In DNA form, the CDR3 reads TGTGCCAGCAGCCTCAAGCGGAACACCGGGGAGCTGTTTTTT.

The CDR3 DNA sequence: TGTGCCAGCCGCGGGGGGAGCTCCTATAATTCACCCCTCCACTTT. It codes for CASRGGSSYNSPLHF. This sequence joins TRBV10-3 and TRBJ1-6, with a tentative D call TRBD1 (5 bases). The ends were cut back, 10 bases at V and 0 bases at J, with 13 bases in the middle. Germline V lookup: CDR1 ENHRY, CDR2 SYGVKD. This CDR3 is 15 amino acids long.

The rearrangement links TRBV29-1 to TRBJ2-2; no reliable D call. The CDR3 totals 11 residues. CDR1 is SQVTM and CDR2 is ANQGSEA in the germline V gene. V lost 7 bases and J lost 4, with 7 bases in between. CDR3 nucleotide sequence: TGCAGCGCCTCGCGCACCGGGGAGCTGTTTTTT. The encoded protein is CSASRTGELFF.

The chain is built from TRBV6-6 and TRBJ1-5; 7 nucleotides match TRBD1. The CDR3 consists of 17 residues. The J segment lost 2 bases and the V segment lost 5 bases, leaving 12 bases of the junction unmatched. Per the germline V gene, CDR1 is MNHNY and CDR2 is SVGAGI (reference sequence). CDR3 bases: TGTGCCAGCAGTCGGGTAACAGGGGAAGGGCGCAATCAGCCCCAGCATTTT. Protein sequence: CASSRVTGEGRNQPQHF.

The chain has TRBV5-6 and TRBJ1-2; a possible D gene is TRBD1 (5 bases). V lost 2 bases and J lost 0, with 20 bases in between. Germline CDR1 reads SGHDT; CDR2 reads YYEEEE. This CDR3 comprises 18 residues. Here the CDR3 DNA reads TGTGCCAGCAGCTTACCCAATTTCTGGGGGACTTCTAACTATGGCTACACCTTC. It yields the protein CASSLPNFWGTSNYGYTF.

The chain employs TRBV11-3 and TRBJ1-6, with D possibly matching TRBD1 (5 bases). This CDR3 is 13 amino acids long. Germline V lookup: CDR1 SGHNT, CDR2 YENEEA. V was trimmed by 2 bases and J by 9 bases, leaving 8 bases between them. The CDR3 nucleotides read TGTGCCAGCAGCTTAAGCAGGGCTTCACCCCTCCACTTT. Its protein is CASSLSRASPLHF.

The CDR3 loop is CASSKDRGNTGELFF. The CDR3 DNA follows: TGTGCCAGCAGCAAGGACAGGGGAAACACCGGGGAGCTGTTTTTT. The V call is TRBV21-1, the J call TRBJ2-2; no DNA check was done on the table's D call, TRBD1. TRBV21-1 is a pseudogene. CDR3 size: 15 residues.

This clone was seen only once. The chain employs TRBV7-9 and TRBJ2-1, with D possibly being TRBD2 (5 bases). The germline gives CDR1 SEHNR, CDR2 FQNEAQ (reference sequence). The CDR3 sequence is 14 residues long. V was cut by 2 bases and J by 9 bases, with 14 bases left in between. The DNA for the CDR3 is TGTGCCAGCAGCTTAACGGGATCCACCTTTGAGCAGTTCTTC. Residues: CASSLTGSTFEQFF. Looking up the rest from reference TRBV7-9 and TRBJ2-1 gives the full variable domain: DTGVSQNPRHKITKRGQNVTFRCDPISEHNRLYWYRQTLGQGPEFLTYFQNEAQLEKSRLLSDRFSAERPKGSFSTLEIQRTEQGDSAMYLCASSLTGSTFEQFFGPGTRLTVL.

The genes are TRBV6-5 and TRBJ1-3; 8 bases align to TRBD1. J lost 2 bases, V lost 6 bases, and 6 bases had no gene match. The CDR3 length is 15 residues. Germline CDR1 and CDR2: MNHEY and SVGAGI. In DNA, the CDR3 is TGTGCCAGCAGCGCGACGGACAGGGCTGGAAACACCATATATTTT. Its translation: CASSATDRAGNTIYF.

This chain uses TRBV19 with TRBJ2-1, with TRBD2 identical over 7 bases. The ends lost 1 base at V and 7 bases at J; junction bases unmatched: 10. Germline CDR1 and CDR2: LNHDA and SQIVND (reference sequence). CDR3 length: 16 amino acids. DNA of the CDR3: TGTGCCAGTAGTATAGCCCGTAGCGGGTCAGGTAATGAGCAGTTCTTC. This codes for CASSIARSGSGNEQFF.

The chain carries TRBV19 and TRBJ2-1; a weak D match, TRBD2 (5 bases). The germline V gene encodes CDR1 LNHDA and CDR2 SQIVND (reference sequence). The CDR3 contains 17 residues. V was cut by 1 base and J by 0 bases, with 13 bases left in between. CDR3: CASSIGTLTSSYNEQFF. The CDR3 DNA follows: TGTGCCAGTAGTATAGGGACTCTCACCAGCTCCTACAATGAGCAGTTCTTC.

The chain links TRBV24-1 to TRBJ1-2; unclear D gene. Germline V CDR1 and CDR2: KGHDR, SFDVKD. The CDR3 extends over 15 amino acids. The germline V and J ends were trimmed by 4 bases and 4 bases, with 15 bases remaining between them. The CDR3 reads CATSDSQPRTYGYTF. The CDR3, as DNA: TGTGCCACCAGTGACTCCCAACCGCGAACCTATGGCTACACCTTC.

The chain employs TRBV19 and TRBJ1-1; 8 nucleotides match TRBD1. Germline V CDR1 and CDR2: LNHDA, SQIVND (reference sequence). This CDR3 has 14 residues. V lost 5 bases and J lost 8; bases outside the gene matches: 10. Here the CDR3 reads CASSPSDREKEAFF. In DNA form, the CDR3 reads TGTGCCAGTAGTCCCTCGGACAGGGAGAAGGAAGCTTTCTTT.

The chain is built from TRBV21-1 and TRBJ2-7; the D segment call TRBD2 is taken from the table without a DNA check. TRBV21-1 is an annotated pseudogene. This CDR3 comprises 15 residues. The CDR3 coding sequence is TGTGCCAGCAGCAACATGCCTAGCGGCCCCTCCGAGCAGTACTTC. It is translated as CASSNMPSGPSEQYF.

Details on this clone: Germline is not matched at one junction end, which may reflect a read error. The chain is built from TRBV24-1 and TRBJ2-7, with 9 nucleotides matching TRBD1. Germline V gives CDR1 KGHDR, CDR2 SFDVKD. This CDR3 spans 12 amino acids. CDR3 protein: CATSDFVQGAHF. The DNA of the CDR3 is TGTGCCACCAGTGATTTTGTACAGGGGGCACACTTC.

This chain joins TRBV7-9 and TRBJ2-1; weak D call: TRBD2 (6 bases). V lost 5 bases to trimming and J lost 2 bases, with 13 bases between them. CDR1 is SEHNR and CDR2 is FQNEAQ in the germline V gene (reference sequence). The CDR3 consists of 15 residues. The CDR3 DNA is TGTGCCAGCAGCGCTAGCGTGGACACCTACAATGAGCAGTTCTTC. Its protein product is CASSASVDTYNEQFF.

The CDR3 protein is CATSRDLTTDQPQHF. The CDR3 DNA is TGTGCCACCAGCAGAGATCTTACGACAGATCAGCCCCAGCATTTT. The rearrangement joins TRBV15 to TRBJ1-5, with D possibly TRBD1 on 5 matching bases. Per germline, CDR1 LNHNV and CDR2 YYDKDF (reference sequence). The length of the CDR3 is 15 residues. V was trimmed by 0 bases and J by 5 bases, leaving 11 bases between them.

The V and J genes are TRBV6-6 and TRBJ2-1; weak D call: TRBD2 (6 bases). There are 14 residues in the CDR3. V was clipped by 1 base and J by 10 bases, with 14 bases between them. The germline V gene has CDR1 MNHNY and CDR2 SVGAGI (reference sequence). The CDR3 DNA sequence: TGTGCCAGCAGTTACTTTTCCGCGGAGGGAGAGCAGTTCTTC. It specifies CASSYFSAEGEQFF.

The CDR3 coding sequence is TGTGCTAGTGCCGAAGGGACTAGCGGGAGTAGCGAGCAGTACTTC. Its protein is CASAEGTSGSSEQYF. The chain has TRBV12-5 and TRBJ2-7; 14 bases agree with TRBD2. The length of the CDR3 is 15 residues. Germline V gives CDR1 LGHNT, CDR2 FRNRAP. With 7 bases clipped from V and 6 bases from J, the junction kept 8 bases outside the gene matches. The whole variable domain, filled in from reference TRBV12-5 and TRBJ2-7, reads DARVTQTPRHKVTEMGQEVTMRCQPILGHNTVFWYRQTMMQGLELLAYFRNRAPLDDSGMPKDRFSAEMPDATLATLKIQPSEPRDSAVYFCASAEGTSGSSEQYFGPGTRLTVT.

This chain uses TRBV10-1 with TRBJ2-2, with 10 positions matching TRBD2. V trimming: 4 bases; J trimming: 4 bases; junction bases outside the gene matches: 9. Germline-derived CDR1 and CDR2 are WNHNN and SYGVQD (reference sequence). This CDR3 has 17 amino acids. CDR3 residues: CASSGESGRAGTGELFF. CDR3 nucleotides: TGCGCCAGCAGTGGTGAAAGCGGGAGGGCAGGCACCGGGGAGCTGTTTTTT.

The gene calls are TRBV9 and TRBJ2-7; TRBD2 aligns across 12 bases. After removal of 0 bases from V and 4 bases from J, the junction contained 11 bases not matched to a gene. The length of the CDR3 is 18 residues. The germline CDR1 and CDR2 sequences are SGDLS and YYNGEE. CDR3 sequence reads: CASSVGTSGRRLGYEQYF. DNA for the CDR3: TGTGCCAGCAGCGTAGGTACTAGCGGGAGGCGTTTGGGGTACGAGCAGTACTTC.